This T cell receptor (beta chain) came from a study of Graves' ophthalmopathy and Graves' hyperthyroidism. Regarding the study as a whole: As the model predicted ophthalmopathy progression, it achieved a sensitivity of 70.59% and a specificity of 72.22%.

Patients were left out if they had other autoimmune diseases, uncontrolled infections, pregnancy or lactation. Symptoms, serum thyroxine and TRAb, thyroid ultrasound, and orbital computed tomography formed the diagnostic basis. RNA served as the template for amplifying TCR beta CDR3 regions. An opening RT-PCR round employed HTBI primers and preceded a second-round multiplex PCR. TCRdb fed the multiplex PCR reads into MiXCR, producing one record per CDR3 protein. Of over a million distinct CDR3 sequences listed, roughly two fifths are singletons. This CDR3 is built from 15 residues. V was clipped by 5 bases and J by 5 bases; unmatched bases: 6. Germline loops: CDR1 DFQATT, CDR2 SNEGSKA (reference sequence). This clonotype was found once. The antigen remains unidentified.

Sequencing was performed on peripheral blood or thyroid tissue (not recorded which). This sequence was found in an adult man with Graves' hyperthyroidism. The chain recombines TRBV20-1 with TRBJ2-1; the match to TRBD2 covers 13 bases. The chain's CDR3 is CSALTTSGRDNEQFF. In DNA form, the CDR3 reads TGCAGTGCTCTAACCACTAGCGGGAGGGACAATGAGCAGTTCTTC.